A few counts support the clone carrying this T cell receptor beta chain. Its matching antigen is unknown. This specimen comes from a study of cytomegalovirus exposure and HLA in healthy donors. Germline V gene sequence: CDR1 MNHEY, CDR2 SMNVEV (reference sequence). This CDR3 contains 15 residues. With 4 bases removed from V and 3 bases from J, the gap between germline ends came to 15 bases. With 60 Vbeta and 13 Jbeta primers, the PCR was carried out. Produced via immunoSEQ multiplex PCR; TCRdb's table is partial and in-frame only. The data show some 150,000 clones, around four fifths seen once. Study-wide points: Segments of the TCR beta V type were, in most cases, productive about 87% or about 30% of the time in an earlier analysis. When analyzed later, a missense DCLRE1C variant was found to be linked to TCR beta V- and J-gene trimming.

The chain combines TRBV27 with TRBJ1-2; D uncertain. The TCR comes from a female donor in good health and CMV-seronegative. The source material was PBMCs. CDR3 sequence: CASSSYSRPDYGYTF. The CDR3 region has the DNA TGTGCCAGCAGTTCCTACAGCCGTCCTGACTATGGCTACACCTTC.